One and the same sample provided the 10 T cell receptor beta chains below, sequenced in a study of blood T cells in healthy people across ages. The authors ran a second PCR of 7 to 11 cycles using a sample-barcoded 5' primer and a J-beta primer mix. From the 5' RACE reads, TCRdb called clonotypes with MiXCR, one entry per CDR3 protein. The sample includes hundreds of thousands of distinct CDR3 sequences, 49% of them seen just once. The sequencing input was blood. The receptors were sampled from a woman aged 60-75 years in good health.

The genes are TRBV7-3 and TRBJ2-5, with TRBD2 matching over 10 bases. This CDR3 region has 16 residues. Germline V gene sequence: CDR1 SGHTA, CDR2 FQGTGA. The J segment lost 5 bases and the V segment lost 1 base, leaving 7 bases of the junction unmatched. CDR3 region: CASSLRASGRVETQYF. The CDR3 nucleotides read TGTGCCAGCAGCTTAAGGGCGAGCGGGAGGGTGGAGACCCAGTACTTC.

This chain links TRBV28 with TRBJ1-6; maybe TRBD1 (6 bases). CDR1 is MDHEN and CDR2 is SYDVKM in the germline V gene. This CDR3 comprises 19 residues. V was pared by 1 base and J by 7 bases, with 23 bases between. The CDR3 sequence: CASSLSNKTTGLGNSPLHF. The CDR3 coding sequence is TGTGCCAGCAGTTTATCCAACAAAACTACAGGGCTAGGCAATTCACCCCTCCACTTT.

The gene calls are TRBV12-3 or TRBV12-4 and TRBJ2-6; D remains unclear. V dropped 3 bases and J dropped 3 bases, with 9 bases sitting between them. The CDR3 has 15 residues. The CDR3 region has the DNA TGTGCCAGCAGTTTGGGAAGCGTTGGGGCCAACGTCCTGACTTTC. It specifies CASSLGSVGANVLTF.

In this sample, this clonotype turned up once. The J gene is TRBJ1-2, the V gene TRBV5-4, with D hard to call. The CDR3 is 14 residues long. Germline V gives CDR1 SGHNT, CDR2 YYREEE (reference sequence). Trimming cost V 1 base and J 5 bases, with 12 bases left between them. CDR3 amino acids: CASSLSSQLYGYTF. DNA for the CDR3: TGTGCCAGCAGCTTGAGTAGTCAGCTTTATGGCTACACCTTC.

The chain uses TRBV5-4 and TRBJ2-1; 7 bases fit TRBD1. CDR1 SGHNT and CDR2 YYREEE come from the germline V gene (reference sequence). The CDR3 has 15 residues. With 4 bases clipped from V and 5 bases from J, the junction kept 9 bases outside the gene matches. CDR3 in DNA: TGTGCCAGCAGCCGCAGGGGGACGGAACACAATGAGCAGTTCTTC. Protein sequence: CASSRRGTEHNEQFF.

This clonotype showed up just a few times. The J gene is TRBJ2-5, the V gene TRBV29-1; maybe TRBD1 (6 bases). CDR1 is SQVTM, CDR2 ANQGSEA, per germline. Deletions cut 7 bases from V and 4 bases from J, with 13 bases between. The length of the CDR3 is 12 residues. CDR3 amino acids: CSATGWGETQYF. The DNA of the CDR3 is TGCAGCGCCACAGGGTGGGGAGAGACCCAGTACTTC.

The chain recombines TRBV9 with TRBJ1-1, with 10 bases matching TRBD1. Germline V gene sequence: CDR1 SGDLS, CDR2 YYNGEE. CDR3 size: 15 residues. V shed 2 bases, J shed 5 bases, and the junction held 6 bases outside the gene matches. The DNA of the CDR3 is TGTGCCAGCAGCGTGACAGGGGGCGCAGGAACTGAAGCTTTCTTT. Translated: CASSVTGGAGTEAFF.

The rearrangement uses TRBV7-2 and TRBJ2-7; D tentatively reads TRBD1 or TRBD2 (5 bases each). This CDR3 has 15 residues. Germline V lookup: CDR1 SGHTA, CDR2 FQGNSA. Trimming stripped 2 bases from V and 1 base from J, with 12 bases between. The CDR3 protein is CASSLRWGISYEQYF. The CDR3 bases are TGTGCCAGCAGCTTACGGTGGGGGATTTCCTACGAGCAGTACTTC. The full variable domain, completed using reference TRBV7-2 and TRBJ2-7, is GAGVSQSPSNKVTEKGKDVELRCDPISGHTALYWYRQSLGQGLEFLIYFQGNSAPDKSGLPSDRFSAERTGGSVSTLTIQRTQQEDSAVYLCASSLRWGISYEQYFGPGTRLTVT.

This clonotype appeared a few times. CDR3 protein: CASSPRLDGPYNEQFF. CDR3 nucleotide sequence: TGTGCCAGCAGCCCTCGACTCGATGGCCCTTACAATGAGCAGTTCTTC. The chain recombines TRBV7-8 with TRBJ2-1; no definite D call. Between the trimmed V and J ends, which lost 5 bases and 4 bases, there was a span of 18 bases. This CDR3 contains 16 residues. Germline V gene sequence: CDR1 SGHVS, CDR2 FQNEAQ.

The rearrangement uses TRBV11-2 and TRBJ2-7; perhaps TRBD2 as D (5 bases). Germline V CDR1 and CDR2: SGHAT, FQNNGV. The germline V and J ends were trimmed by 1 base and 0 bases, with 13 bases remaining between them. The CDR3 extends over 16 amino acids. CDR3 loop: CASSLVARTLSYEQYF. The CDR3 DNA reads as TGTGCCAGCAGCTTAGTCGCCCGGACTCTCTCCTACGAGCAGTACTTC. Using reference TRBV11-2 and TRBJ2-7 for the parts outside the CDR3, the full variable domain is EAGVAQSPRYKIIEKRQSVAFWCNPISGHATLYWYQQILGQGPKLLIQFQNNGVVDDSQLPKDRFSAERLKGVDSTLKIQPAKLEDSAVYLCASSLVARTLSYEQYFGPGTRLTVT.